Below are 14 T cell receptor beta chains sequenced from a single sample in a study of T cells in Graves' hyperthyroidism and ophthalmopathy. Amplification of TCR beta CDR3 regions used RNA as the template. The TCR CDR3 was amplified in a first-round RT-PCR using the HTBI primer set. TCRdb passed the multiplex PCR reads through MiXCR, listing each CDR3 protein once. The profile shows around 560,000 distinct CDR3 sequences, 16% of them singletons. Sequences were obtained from blood. These receptors came from a woman aged 18-29 years with Graves' hyperthyroidism.

This clonotype was seen more than once but under ten times. This chain joins TRBV3-1 and TRBJ2-7; 8 bases align to TRBD1. The CDR3 covers 15 residues. V trimming: 6 bases; J trimming: 5 bases; junction bases outside the gene matches: 12. CDR1 is LGHDT, CDR2 YNNKEL, per germline (reference sequence). Written as DNA, the CDR3 is TGTGCCAGCAGTCCTTGGACAGGGATAACGAACGAGCAGTACTTC. The encoded protein is CASSPWTGITNEQYF.

In its sample, this clonotype was seen many times. This rearrangement joins TRBV12-3 or TRBV12-4 to TRBJ2-1; TRBD2 matches at 12 bases. V shed 5 bases, J shed 0 bases, and the junction held 17 bases outside the gene matches. The CDR3 is 21 residues long. This CDR3 is CASSTGTASGGAGSSYNEQFF. The DNA of the CDR3 is TGTGCCAGCAGTACCGGAACAGCTAGCGGGGGGGCGGGAAGCTCCTACAATGAGCAGTTCTTC.

This clonotype was seen many times. This CDR3 reads CASSYLRGGHEQYF. In nucleotides, the CDR3 is TGTGCCAGCAGTTACTTAAGAGGTGGCCACGAGCAGTACTTC. The chain recombines TRBV6-5 with TRBJ2-7, with no clear D. This CDR3 is built from 14 residues. With 1 base removed from V and 5 bases from J, the gap between germline ends came to 12 bases. Germline assignment: CDR1 MNHEY and CDR2 SVGAGI.

This clonotype was seen a few times. The chain joins TRBV2 to TRBJ2-6; D is undetermined. V shed 7 bases and J shed 2 bases, with 18 bases lying between them. The CDR3 extends over 17 amino acids. CDR1 is SNHLY and CDR2 is FYNNEI in the germline V gene. The CDR3 loop reads CASILGSPSTGANVLTF. The CDR3 bases are TGTGCCAGCATTTTAGGCAGTCCCTCCACTGGGGCCAACGTCCTGACTTTC.

This clonotype was observed a handful of times. This may come from a read error, since a much larger clone is one base off. This sequence joins TRBV6-2 or TRBV6-3 and TRBJ2-5; D gene uncertain. The J call is in doubt because the DNA end fits TRBJ2-1 better. Germline V gives CDR1 MNHEY, CDR2 SVGEGT. There are 13 residues in the CDR3. The chain's CDR3 is CASSSAGQETQFF. Here the CDR3 DNA reads TGTGCCAGCAGTTCGGCTGGGCAAGAGACCCAGTTCTTC.

This clonotype has a count of ten or more. This chain joins TRBV20-1 and TRBJ2-5; TRBD2 matches 11 bases. The length of the CDR3 is 18 residues. Germline values: CDR1 DFQATT, CDR2 SNEGSKA (reference sequence). V dropped 0 bases and J dropped 5; count of bases not matched to a gene: 14. CDR3 residues: CSARDRRVSGGAFETQYF. The CDR3 DNA is TGCAGTGCTAGAGATCGGAGGGTTAGCGGGGGGGCCTTTGAGACCCAGTACTTC.

The chain has TRBV14 and TRBJ2-2, with D perhaps matching TRBD1 (5 bases). The CDR3 runs to 15 residues. The V end lost 3 bases, the J end lost 1 base, and 9 bases lay between the germline ends. Germline V gene sequence: CDR1 SGHDN, CDR2 FVKESK. The CDR3 loop reads CASSHRQGNTGELFF. CDR3 coding DNA: TGTGCCAGCAGCCATAGGCAGGGGAACACCGGGGAGCTGTTTTTT.

The chain couples TRBV19 to TRBJ1-5, with 7 bases identical to TRBD1. The germline gives CDR1 LNHDA, CDR2 SQIVND (reference sequence). CDR3 length: 17 amino acids. V lost 8 bases and J lost 2; bases outside the gene matches: 15. This CDR3 is CASQRSYGDRGNQPQHF. In nucleotides, the CDR3 is TGTGCCAGTCAACGGAGCTATGGTGACAGGGGCAATCAGCCCCAGCATTTT.

The chain is built from TRBV6-5 and TRBJ2-5; possible D gene TRBD2, 5 bases. This CDR3 comprises 14 residues. Germline CDR1 is MNHEY and CDR2 is SVGAGI. Trimming removed 1 base from V and 3 bases from J, with 9 bases in between. In nucleotides, the CDR3 is TGTGCCAGCAGTTACTTCAGCGGCAAAGAGACCCAGTACTTC. Residues: CASSYFSGKETQYF.

CDR3 sequence (DNA): TGCAGCGTTGGTGCAGGGGGCGCGGAAAAACTGTTTTTT. Its protein product is CSVGAGGAEKLFF. This sequence joins TRBV29-1 and TRBJ1-4, with TRBD1 matching 8 bases. CDR1 and CDR2 (germline): SQVTM, ANQGSEA. This CDR3 has 13 residues. V trimming: 4 bases; J trimming: 8 bases; junction bases outside the gene matches: 6.

This clonotype was counted between two and nine times. The chain carries TRBV20-1 and TRBJ2-7, with TRBD1 identical over 8 bases. This CDR3 has 13 residues. CDR1 and CDR2 (germline): DFQATT, SNEGSKA (reference sequence). The ends lost 6 bases at V and 3 bases at J; junction bases unmatched: 7. CDR3 protein: CSAEGQGIYEQYF. The CDR3 bases are TGCAGTGCAGAAGGACAGGGAATCTACGAGCAGTACTTC.

This clonotype was picked up a small number of times. The chain couples TRBV20-1 to TRBJ2-7, with D perhaps assigned TRBD1 or TRBD2 (5 bases each). The CDR3 is made up of 15 amino acids. V was cut by 2 bases and J by 2 bases, with 16 bases left in between. CDR1 is DFQATT and CDR2 is SNEGSKA in the germline V gene (reference sequence). CDR3 nucleotides: TGCAGTGCTAGATCTCACGGGGCTGACCCCTACGAGCAGTACTTC. Amino acid sequence: CSARSHGADPYEQYF.

CDR3 sequence: CASSSWDREEGQPQHF. The CDR3, as DNA: TGTGCCAGCAGCTCGTGGGACAGGGAAGAAGGTCAGCCCCAGCATTTT. This chain joins TRBV7-9 and TRBJ1-5; TRBD1 agrees at 9 bases. Per the germline V gene, CDR1 is SEHNR and CDR2 is FQNEAQ (reference sequence). After removal of 4 bases from V and 6 bases from J, the junction contained 10 bases not matched to a gene. This CDR3 contains 16 residues.

The chain joins TRBV20-1 to TRBJ2-7; D is perhaps TRBD2 (5 bases). This CDR3 contains 12 residues. V gave up 4 bases and J gave up 0 bases, with 7 bases separating them. CDR1 is DFQATT, CDR2 SNEGSKA, per germline (reference sequence). As DNA, the CDR3 is TGCAGTGCTACCGGGATCTCCTACGAGCAGTACTTC. This gives the protein CSATGISYEQYF.